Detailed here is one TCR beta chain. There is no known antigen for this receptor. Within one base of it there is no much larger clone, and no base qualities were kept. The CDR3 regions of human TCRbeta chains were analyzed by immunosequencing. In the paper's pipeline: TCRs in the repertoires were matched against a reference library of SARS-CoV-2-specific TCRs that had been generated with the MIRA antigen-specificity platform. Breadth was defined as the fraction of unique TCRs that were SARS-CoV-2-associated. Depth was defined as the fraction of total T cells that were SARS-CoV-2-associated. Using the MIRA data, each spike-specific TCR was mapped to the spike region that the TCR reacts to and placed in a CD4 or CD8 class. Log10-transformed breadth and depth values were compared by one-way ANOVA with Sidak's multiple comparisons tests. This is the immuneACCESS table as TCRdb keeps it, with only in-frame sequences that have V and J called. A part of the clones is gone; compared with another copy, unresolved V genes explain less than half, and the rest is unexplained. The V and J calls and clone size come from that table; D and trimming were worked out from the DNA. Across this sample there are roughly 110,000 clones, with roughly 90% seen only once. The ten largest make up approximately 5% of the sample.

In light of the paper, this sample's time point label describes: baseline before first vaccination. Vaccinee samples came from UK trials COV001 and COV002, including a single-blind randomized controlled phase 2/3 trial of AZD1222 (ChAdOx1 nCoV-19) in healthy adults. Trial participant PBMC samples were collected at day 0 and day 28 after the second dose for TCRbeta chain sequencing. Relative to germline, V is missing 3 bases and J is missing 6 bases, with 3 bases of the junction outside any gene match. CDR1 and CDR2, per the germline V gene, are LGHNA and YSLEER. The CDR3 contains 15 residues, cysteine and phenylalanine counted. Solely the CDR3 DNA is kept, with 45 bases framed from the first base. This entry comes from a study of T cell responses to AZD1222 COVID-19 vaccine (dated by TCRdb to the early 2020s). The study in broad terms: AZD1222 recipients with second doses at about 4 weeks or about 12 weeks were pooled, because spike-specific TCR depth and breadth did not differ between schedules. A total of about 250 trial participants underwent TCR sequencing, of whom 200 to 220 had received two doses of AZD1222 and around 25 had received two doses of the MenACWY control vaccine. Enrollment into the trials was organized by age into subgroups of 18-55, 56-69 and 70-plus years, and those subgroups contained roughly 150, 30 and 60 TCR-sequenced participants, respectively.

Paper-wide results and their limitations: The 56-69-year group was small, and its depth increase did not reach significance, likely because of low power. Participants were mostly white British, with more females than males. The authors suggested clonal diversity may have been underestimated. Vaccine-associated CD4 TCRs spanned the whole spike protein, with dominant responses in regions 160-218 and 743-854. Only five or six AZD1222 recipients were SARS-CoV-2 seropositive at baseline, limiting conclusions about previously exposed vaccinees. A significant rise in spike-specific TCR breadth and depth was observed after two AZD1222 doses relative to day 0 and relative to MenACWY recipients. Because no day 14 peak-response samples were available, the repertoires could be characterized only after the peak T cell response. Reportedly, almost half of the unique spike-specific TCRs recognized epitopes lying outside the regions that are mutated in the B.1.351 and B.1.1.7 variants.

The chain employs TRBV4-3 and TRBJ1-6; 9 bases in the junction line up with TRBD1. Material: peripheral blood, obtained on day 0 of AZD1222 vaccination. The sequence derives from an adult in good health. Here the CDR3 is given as CASSQTDRGNSPLHF. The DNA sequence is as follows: TGCGCCAGCAGCCAGACGGACAGGGGTAATTCACCCCTCCACTTT.